These 22 T cell receptor beta chains were all obtained from the same sample, sequenced in a study of blood T cells in healthy people across ages. A second PCR of roughly 6 to 12 cycles used a sample-barcoded 5' primer and a J-beta primer mix. TCRdb redid the calling of the 5' RACE reads with MiXCR, one entry per CDR3 protein. Among 1.5 million to 2 million distinct CDR3 sequences, 28% were seen once, and the ten largest hold approximately 7.7%. Sequencing was performed on blood. All receptors come from a woman in her thirties in good health.

The rearrangement links TRBV20-1 to TRBJ1-2; D not certain. V shed 0 bases and J shed 1 base, with 15 bases lying between them. CDR1 and CDR2 (germline): DFQATT, SNEGSKA (reference sequence). The CDR3 runs to 16 residues. For the CDR3, the DNA is TGCAGTGCTAGAGACAACCGGGCCGGCCTTAACTATGGCTACACCTTC. Its translation is CSARDNRAGLNYGYTF.

This clonotype was seen a handful of times. The rearrangement links TRBV27 to TRBJ1-6; unclear D gene. The CDR3 spans 12 residues. Between the trimmed V and J ends, which lost 5 bases and 6 bases, there was a span of 5 bases. CDR1 is MNHEY, CDR2 SMNVEV, per germline (reference sequence). The CDR3: CASSTANSPLHF. CDR3 nucleotide sequence: TGTGCCAGCAGTACCGCTAATTCACCCCTCCACTTT.

This sequence joins TRBV27 and TRBJ1-5; D is ambiguous. The CDR3 runs to 14 residues. Germline V gives CDR1 MNHEY, CDR2 SMNVEV (reference sequence). V was cut by 5 bases and J by 6 bases, with 14 bases left in between. In nucleotides, the CDR3 is TGTGCCAGCAGTCCCGGTTCCGGAGGTCAGCCCCAGCATTTT. This translates into CASSPGSGGQPQHF.

In the case of this clonotype: Mismatch with germline at one junction end may stem from a read error. The chain is built from TRBV5-1 and TRBJ1-2; 7 nucleotides line up with TRBD1. Per germline, CDR1 SGHRS and CDR2 YFSETQ. The CDR3 has 14 residues. DNA of the CDR3: TGCGCCAACAGCGACCGGACAGGCCCCTATGGCTACACCTTC. Translating it yields CANSDRTGPYGYTF.

V usage is TRBV9 and J usage is TRBJ2-7; 10 bases match TRBD1. The CDR3 has 15 amino acids. Trimming removed 4 bases from V and 7 bases from J; junction bases left unmatched: 11. Germline-derived CDR1 and CDR2 are SGDLS and YYNGEE. The CDR3 region has the DNA TGTGCCAGCAGCCCACCCGGGACAGGGGCTGGTGAGCAGTACTTC. Protein: CASSPPGTGAGEQYF.

The gene calls are TRBV30 and TRBJ2-7; possibly TRBD1 for D (6 bases). Germline assignment: CDR1 GTSNPN and CDR2 SVGIG (reference sequence). CDR3 length: 13 amino acids. The germline V and J ends were trimmed by 0 bases and 2 bases, with 8 bases remaining between them. The CDR3 here is CAWSVDRPYEQYF. As DNA, the CDR3 is TGTGCCTGGAGTGTCGACAGGCCCTACGAGCAGTACTTC.

This clonotype appeared a few times. The chain combines TRBV11-2 with TRBJ2-1; TRBD1 is a possible D gene (6 bases). The CDR3 extends over 16 amino acids. CDR1 is SGHAT and CDR2 is FQNNGV in the germline V gene. V was clipped by 2 bases and J by 2 bases, with 13 bases between them. Here the CDR3 reads CASSLNAGQTYNEQFF. The CDR3 DNA sequence: TGTGCCAGCAGCTTAAATGCTGGACAGACCTACAATGAGCAGTTCTTC.

The chain carries TRBV7-2 and TRBJ2-2, with D tentatively TRBD1 (6 bases). CDR3 length equals 15 residues. Deletions cut 4 bases from V and 5 bases from J, with 14 bases between. The germline CDR1 and CDR2 sequences are SGHTA and FQGNSA. CDR3 sequence (DNA): TGTGCCAGCAGCTCCCCGACAGGTCTTACCGGGGAGCTGTTTTTT. Translating gives CASSSPTGLTGELFF.

CDR3 region: CASSLGADALGAFF. CDR3 nucleotide sequence: TGTGCCAGCAGCTTAGGCGCCGATGCTTTGGGGGCTTTCTTT. The chain combines TRBV7-2 with TRBJ1-1; D gene unclear. The CDR3 loop spans 14 amino acids. Trimming stripped 1 base from V and 11 bases from J, with 17 bases between. Looked up from germline, CDR1 is SGHTA and CDR2 is FQGNSA.

This clonotype was found a few times. The V and J genes are TRBV7-9 and TRBJ2-3; maybe TRBD2 (6 bases). This CDR3 region has 15 residues. Between the trimmed V and J ends, which lost 4 bases and 2 bases, there was a span of 13 bases. Germline CDR1 is SEHNR and CDR2 is FQNEAQ (reference sequence). In DNA, the CDR3 is TGTGCCAGCAGCTCCTGGGACTTCCTCACAGATACGCAGTATTTT. Protein sequence: CASSSWDFLTDTQYF. Full variable domain (rest looked up from reference TRBV7-9 and TRBJ2-3): DTGVSQNPRHKITKRGQNVTFRCDPISEHNRLYWYRQTLGQGPEFLTYFQNEAQLEKSRLLSDRFSAERPKGSFSTLEIQRTEQGDSAMYLCASSSWDFLTDTQYFGPGTRLTVL.

The table lists this clonotype with a few counts. The chain joins TRBV6-6 to TRBJ2-1; the match to TRBD2 covers 8 bases. This CDR3 spans 15 amino acids. Germline lookup yields CDR1 MNHNY and CDR2 SVGAGI (reference sequence). V dropped 3 bases and J dropped 5; count of bases not matched to a gene: 6. CDR3 amino acids: CASSYQRGSHNEQFF. Here the CDR3 DNA reads TGTGCCAGCAGTTATCAGCGGGGGAGCCACAATGAGCAGTTCTTC.

About this clonotype itself: A much larger clone is a single base away; this may be a read error. The V and J genes are TRBV10-3 and TRBJ2-2; D gene uncertain. Trimming shortened V by 4 bases and J by 1 base, and 1 base separated the two germline ends. Germline V gene sequence: CDR1 ENHRY, CDR2 SYGVKD. CDR3 size: 12 residues. In nucleotides, the CDR3 is TGTGCCATCAGTGGGAACACCGGGGAGCTGTTTTTT. Translating it yields CAISGNTGELFF.

The chain is built from TRBV18 and TRBJ2-7, with a weak D call TRBD1 (6 bases). CDR3 size: 17 residues. The V gene's germline CDR1 is KGHSH and CDR2 LQKENI. Deletions cut 1 base from V and 4 bases from J, with 20 bases between. The CDR3 nucleotides are TGTGCCAGCTCACCACTACAGGGTAGGGGGTCATCGTACGAGCAGTACTTC. Translating it yields CASSPLQGRGSSYEQYF.

In this sample, this clonotype turned up a few times. V and J are TRBV7-2 and TRBJ2-1; D call uncertain. The CDR3 length is 14 residues. Trimming left V 5 bases short and J 10 bases short, with 18 bases between. The germline V gene encodes CDR1 SGHTA and CDR2 FQGNSA. For the CDR3, the DNA is TGTGCCAGCAGCCACAGCTCGGGCTGGATCGAGCAGTTCTTC. It codes for CASSHSSGWIEQFF.

The chain is built from TRBV6-2 or TRBV6-3 and TRBJ1-6; D possibly corresponds to TRBD1 (5 bases). The ends were cut back, 8 bases at V and 9 bases at J, with 20 bases in the middle. This CDR3 is 15 amino acids long. CDR1 is MNHEY and CDR2 is SVGEGT in the germline V gene. The CDR3 DNA sequence: TGTGCCAGCCGAGGACAAAGCCCAGCGCTTTCACCCCTCCACTTT. Translation gives CASRGQSPALSPLHF.

This clonotype has more than one count but fewer than ten. The chain recombines TRBV6-6 with TRBJ2-7, with 10 bases that match TRBD2. V shed 0 bases, J shed 5 bases, and the junction held 10 bases outside the gene matches. This CDR3 has 17 residues. The germline V gene encodes CDR1 MNHNY and CDR2 SVGAGI (reference sequence). In DNA, the CDR3 is TGTGCCAGCAGTTACTCGAGGCTAGCGGGAGTAGGCAACGAGCAGTACTTC. It encodes CASSYSRLAGVGNEQYF.

The chain links TRBV4-1 to TRBJ2-2; maybe TRBD2 (6 bases). Trimming pared 1 base from V and 3 bases from J, leaving 15 bases between. The CDR3 sequence is 17 residues long. Looked up from germline, CDR1 is MGHRA and CDR2 is YSYEKL. The CDR3 loop is CASSQVLEGPYTGELFF. For the CDR3, the DNA is TGCGCCAGCAGCCAAGTTTTGGAGGGGCCCTACACCGGGGAGCTGTTTTTT.

This clonotype has a handful of counts. The V call is TRBV7-9, the J call TRBJ2-6, with D perhaps TRBD1 (5 bases). Germline CDR1 and CDR2: SEHNR and FQNEAQ (reference sequence). V was cut by 5 bases and J by 0 bases, with 11 bases left in between. CDR3 length equals 16 residues. The CDR3 protein is CASSVVTGSGANVLTF. The CDR3 DNA reads TGTGCCAGCAGCGTTGTCACAGGCTCTGGGGCCAACGTCCTGACTTTC. Full variable domain (remainder filled in from reference TRBV7-9 and TRBJ2-6): DTGVSQNPRHKITKRGQNVTFRCDPISEHNRLYWYRQTLGQGPEFLTYFQNEAQLEKSRLLSDRFSAERPKGSFSTLEIQRTEQGDSAMYLCASSVVTGSGANVLTFGAGSRLTVL.

The sample holds many counts of this clonotype. The chain has TRBV29-1 and TRBJ2-7; D remains unclear. The germline V gene encodes CDR1 SQVTM and CDR2 ANQGSEA. The CDR3 extends over 12 amino acids. V lost 5 bases and J 3 bases, leaving 11 bases between the germline ends. CDR3: CSVLIDGYEQYF. The CDR3 region has the DNA TGCAGCGTTTTGATCGACGGCTACGAGCAGTACTTC.

The chain combines TRBV20-1 with TRBJ2-1; 9 nucleotides line up with TRBD1. The CDR3 consists of 15 residues. V shed 2 bases, J shed 3 bases, and the junction held 5 bases outside the gene matches. CDR1 is DFQATT and CDR2 is SNEGSKA in the germline V gene (reference sequence). DNA of the CDR3: TGCAGTGCTAGAAATCCGGGACAGGGCTACAATGAGCAGTTCTTC. This encodes CSARNPGQGYNEQFF.

This chain connects TRBV11-2 to TRBJ1-2; perhaps TRBD1 as D (5 bases). The CDR3 consists of 15 residues. Looked up from germline, CDR1 is SGHAT and CDR2 is FQNNGV. Trimming shortened V by 4 bases and J by 3 bases, and 15 bases separated the two germline ends. CDR3 nucleotide sequence: TGTGCCAGCAGCTCCTATCGAGGAGGGGACTATGGCTACACCTTC. This gives the protein CASSSYRGGDYGYTF.

The V and J genes are TRBV7-9 and TRBJ2-5, with D perhaps TRBD1 or TRBD2 (6 bases each). CDR3 size: 17 residues. Germline V CDR1 and CDR2: SEHNR, FQNEAQ (reference sequence). Trimming cost V 2 bases and J 5 bases, with 21 bases left between them. The CDR3 DNA follows: TGTGCCAGCAGCTTAATTGGGGGGCGCTTTACTGTGGAGACCCAGTACTTC. It specifies CASSLIGGRFTVETQYF.